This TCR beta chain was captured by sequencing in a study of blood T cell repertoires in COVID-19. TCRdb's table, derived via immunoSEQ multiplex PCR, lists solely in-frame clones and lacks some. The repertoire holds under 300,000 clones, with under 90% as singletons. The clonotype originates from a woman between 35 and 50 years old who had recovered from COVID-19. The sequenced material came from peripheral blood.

CDR3 nucleotide sequence: TGTGCCAGTAGTCCGGGGACAGTAGGCACTGAAGCTTTCTTT. It yields the protein CASSPGTVGTEAFF. The rearrangement links TRBV19 to TRBJ1-1, with TRBD1 identical over 7 bases. Germline-derived CDR1 and CDR2 are LNHDA and SQIVND (reference sequence). With 5 bases clipped from V and 4 bases from J, the junction kept 7 bases outside the gene matches. The CDR3 runs 14 residues.